This entry lists 29 T cell receptor beta chains sequenced from one sample in a study of CD8 T cells in ankylosing spondylitis. TCRdb reprocessed the 5' RACE reads with MiXCR, giving one entry per CDR3 protein. Among approximately 150,000 distinct CDR3 sequences listed, just over 9.5% were seen once. The sequenced sample consisted of blood, either unsorted or a sorted T cell fraction (not recorded which). Receptor source: a female donor with ankylosing spondylitis or in good health (not recorded which).

The chain joins TRBV7-2 to TRBJ1-2; 9 bases line up with TRBD1. The germline V gene encodes CDR1 SGHTA and CDR2 FQGNSA. Germline trimming cut 5 bases from V and 10 bases from J; bases unmatched to any gene: 8. The length of the CDR3 is 13 residues. In DNA, the CDR3 is TGTGCCAGCAGCCCCCCGGGACAGGGTGACTACACCTTC. This translates into CASSPPGQGDYTF.

This clonotype was counted a few times. The genes are TRBV13 and TRBJ2-4; D is perhaps TRBD1 or TRBD2 (6 bases each). Germline CDR1 PRHDT, CDR2 FYEKMQ (reference sequence). The CDR3 is 16 residues long. V was trimmed by 5 bases and J by 3 bases, leaving 17 bases between them. The CDR3 protein is CASSPRGGLDKNIQYF. For the CDR3, the DNA is TGTGCCAGCAGCCCTCGAGGGGGGTTGGACAAAAACATTCAGTACTTC.

This chain uses TRBV3-1 with TRBJ2-1, with D maybe TRBD2 (5 bases). CDR1 and CDR2 from the germline V gene are LGHDT and YNNKEL (reference sequence). Trimming removed 3 bases at V and 4 bases at J, with 10 bases between. The CDR3 consists of 14 residues. The CDR3 sequence: CASSQGDWYNEQFF. CDR3 bases: TGTGCCAGCAGCCAGGGAGATTGGTACAATGAGCAGTTCTTC.

There are a few counts of this clonotype. The chain couples TRBV28 to TRBJ1-1; no definite D call. CDR1 is MDHEN and CDR2 is SYDVKM in the germline V gene. The V gene lost 3 bases and the J gene lost 5 bases, with 10 bases spanning the gap. This CDR3 is 13 amino acids long. CDR3 DNA sequence: TGTGCCAGCAGTTTTACAGAGGGTACTGAAGCTTTCTTT. Protein sequence: CASSFTEGTEAFF.

This clonotype was counted only a few times. The chain couples TRBV5-6 to TRBJ1-1, with D perhaps matching TRBD1 (5 bases). The germline V gene encodes CDR1 SGHDT and CDR2 YYEEEE. This CDR3 comprises 13 residues. With 5 bases removed from V and 8 bases from J, the gap between germline ends came to 16 bases. CDR3 protein: CASREGTVGEAFF. In nucleotides, the CDR3 is TGTGCCAGCAGGGAAGGGACGGTTGGCGAAGCTTTCTTT.

This clonotype was picked up a small number of times. The V gene is TRBV4-3, the J gene TRBJ2-5; 8 bases map to TRBD2. V gave up 1 base and J gave up 5 bases; unmatched junction bases: 6. The CDR3 spans 15 residues. CDR1 and CDR2 from the germline V gene are LGHNA and YSLEER. The CDR3 loop is CASSQVVTGGETQYF. As DNA, the CDR3 is TGCGCCAGCAGCCAAGTGGTTACGGGAGGGGAGACCCAGTACTTC.

This clonotype was seen a few times. V usage is TRBV15 and J usage is TRBJ2-3; 9 positions match TRBD1. Germline V gene data show CDR1 as LNHNV and CDR2 as YYDKDF (reference sequence). The V gene end was trimmed by 9 bases and the J gene end by 3 bases; junction bases not matched to a gene: 10. This CDR3 is 15 amino acids long. CDR3 in DNA: TGTGCCACGGGCCCGGGACAGGGAGCAACAGATACGCAGTATTTT. Translation: CATGPGQGATDTQYF. Complete variable domain (other parts from reference TRBV15 and TRBJ2-3): DAMVIQNPRYQVTQFGKPVTLSCSQTLNHNVMYWYQQKSSQAPKLLFHYYDKDFNNEADTPDNFQSRRPNTSFCFLDIRSPGLGDTAMYLCATGPGQGATDTQYFGPGTRLTVL.

This clonotype has only a few counts. The rearrangement uses TRBV12-5 and TRBJ2-7, with a possible D match to TRBD2 (5 bases). Germline CDR1 is LGHNT and CDR2 is FRNRAP. Trimming shortened V by 7 bases and J by 2 bases, and 15 bases separated the two germline ends. The CDR3 contains 14 residues. CDR3 residues: CASASEVSAYEQYF. For the CDR3, the DNA is TGTGCTAGTGCCTCGGAGGTTTCCGCCTACGAGCAGTACTTC.

The CDR3 nucleotides read TGCAGTGCTGCATTGAGGACAGAATTAGGGAATGAAAAACTGTTTTTT. Residues: CSAALRTELGNEKLFF. The chain has TRBV20-1 and TRBJ1-4; perhaps TRBD1 as D (6 bases). The CDR3 extends over 16 amino acids. V lost 5 bases, J lost 5 bases, and 21 bases lay in between. Germline V gene sequence: CDR1 DFQATT, CDR2 SNEGSKA (reference sequence).

This clonotype was picked up a small number of times. This chain uses TRBV20-1 with TRBJ2-1, with 8 bases lining up with TRBD2. This CDR3 is built from 14 residues. Trimming took 6 bases from V and 0 from J; bases not matched to a gene: 4. Germline V gene data show CDR1 as DFQATT and CDR2 as SNEGSKA (reference sequence). The CDR3: CSALSGSSYNEQFF. Here the CDR3 DNA reads TGCAGTGCACTAAGCGGGAGCTCCTACAATGAGCAGTTCTTC.

This clonotype was seen more than once but under ten times. This chain links TRBV15 with TRBJ1-2, with 11 bases lining up with TRBD1. Germline trimming cut 5 bases from V and 8 bases from J; bases unmatched to any gene: 7. The CDR3 covers 14 residues. The germline V gene has CDR1 LNHNV and CDR2 YYDKDF (reference sequence). The CDR3 protein is CATSFQGQGAGYTF. DNA for the CDR3: TGTGCCACCAGCTTCCAAGGACAGGGGGCAGGCTACACCTTC.

This clonotype occurred many times. J is TRBJ2-1 and V is TRBV14, with D unresolved. The length of the CDR3 is 14 residues. CDR1 SGHDN and CDR2 FVKESK come from the germline V gene. Trimming cost V 4 bases and J 6 bases, with 13 bases left between them. The CDR3, as DNA: TGTGCCAGCAGCCTAGGCTGGTCGATCAATGAGCAGTTCTTC. It yields the protein CASSLGWSINEQFF.

The chain carries TRBV2 and TRBJ2-3, with a tentative D call TRBD1 (6 bases). CDR3 length: 15 amino acids. V lost 3 bases to trimming and J lost 0 bases, with 10 bases between them. The germline V gene encodes CDR1 SNHLY and CDR2 FYNNEI. CDR3 region: CASSDGGQSTDTQYF. For the CDR3, the DNA is TGTGCCAGCAGTGATGGAGGACAGAGCACAGATACGCAGTATTTT.

This clonotype came up a few times. CDR3 coding DNA: TGCAGCGTTGAAGGGACAGCAAAAAACACTGAAGCTTTCTTT. Its translation: CSVEGTAKNTEAFF. The chain couples TRBV29-1 to TRBJ1-1; D may be TRBD1 (6 bases). The ends were cut back, 1 base at V and 2 bases at J, with 11 bases in the middle. The CDR3 consists of 14 residues. Per the germline V gene, CDR1 is SQVTM and CDR2 is ANQGSEA.

This clonotype occurred many times. CDR3 loop: CASSYRSGNTIYF. The CDR3 nucleotides are TGTGCCAGCAGTTACCGATCGGGAAACACCATATATTTT. This chain uses TRBV6-5 with TRBJ1-3; D remains unclear. This CDR3 region has 13 residues. Trimming took 2 bases from V and 4 from J, leaving 6 bases between them. CDR1 MNHEY and CDR2 SVGAGI come from the germline V gene.

This rearrangement joins TRBV6-4 to TRBJ2-7; D might be TRBD2 (6 bases). V was cut by 8 bases and J by 1 base, with 12 bases left in between. This CDR3 contains 13 residues. Per germline, CDR1 MRHNA and CDR2 SNTAGT. The CDR3 sequence: CASVGTASYEQYF. CDR3 nucleotide sequence: TGTGCCAGCGTGGGGACTGCTTCCTACGAGCAGTACTTC.

This clonotype was seen at least ten times. The V and J genes are TRBV4-2 and TRBJ2-2; 8 positions agree with TRBD2. CDR3 length: 15 residues. With V trimmed by 8 bases and J by 2 bases, 7 bases remained unmatched. Per the germline V gene, CDR1 is LGHNA and CDR2 is YNFKEQ. The CDR3 loop is CASGLAGRNTGELFF. DNA of the CDR3: TGTGCCAGCGGTCTAGCGGGTCGCAACACCGGGGAGCTGTTTTTT.

There are many counts of this clonotype. The chain links TRBV27 to TRBJ2-5; TRBD2 might be the D (6 bases). Germline V gene data show CDR1 as MNHEY and CDR2 as SMNVEV (reference sequence). CDR3 length equals 21 residues. Trimming cost V 5 bases and J 5 bases, with 36 bases left between them. CDR3 region: CASSPLANGGLEHFGRETQYF. CDR3 in DNA: TGTGCCAGCAGTCCGCTAGCGAATGGAGGGCTTGAGCATTTTGGTCGGGAGACCCAGTACTTC.

The chain links TRBV4-1 to TRBJ2-3, with D perhaps given as TRBD1 or TRBD2 (5 bases each). The CDR3 spans 14 residues. Germline assignment: CDR1 MGHRA and CDR2 YSYEKL. Trimming cost V 0 bases and J 9 bases, with 13 bases left between them. CDR3: CASSQDPPGDTQYF. As DNA, the CDR3 is TGCGCCAGCAGCCAAGACCCCCCCGGGGACACGCAGTATTTT.

This clonotype has more than one count but fewer than ten. The chain carries TRBV6-1 and TRBJ2-1, with D perhaps matching TRBD1 (6 bases). This CDR3 is built from 14 residues. Germline CDR1 and CDR2: MNHNS and SASEGT. Trimming cost V 10 bases and J 9 bases, with 22 bases left between them. The CDR3 region is CAISGDGFLGEQFF. CDR3 bases: TGTGCCATCTCAGGGGATGGGTTTCTCGGTGAGCAGTTCTTC.

Only a few counts were recorded for this clonotype. The V gene is TRBV3-1, the J gene TRBJ2-2; 12 nucleotides line up with TRBD1. Trimming removed 2 bases from V and 0 bases from J; junction bases left unmatched: 4. The CDR3 spans 18 residues. Germline V gene data show CDR1 as LGHDT and CDR2 as YNNKEL (reference sequence). CDR3 DNA sequence: TGTGCCAGCAGCCAACGGGGGACAGGGGGCGCGAACACCGGGGAGCTGTTTTTT. It specifies CASSQRGTGGANTGELFF. The whole variable domain, remainder taken from reference TRBV3-1 and TRBJ2-2, is DTAVSQTPKYLVTQMGNDKSIKCEQNLGHDTMYWYKQDSKKFLKIMFSYNNKELIINETVPNRFSPKSPDKAHLNLHINSLELGDSAVYFCASSQRGTGGANTGELFFGEGSRLTVL.

This clonotype was seen a handful of times. J is TRBJ2-1 and V is TRBV7-3; possibly TRBD1 or TRBD2 for D (5 bases each). The germline V and J ends were trimmed by 1 base and 9 bases, with 7 bases remaining between them. The germline gives CDR1 SGHTA, CDR2 FQGTGA. The CDR3 runs to 12 residues. The CDR3: CASSLMGVEQFF. The DNA of the CDR3 is TGTGCCAGCAGCTTAATGGGGGTTGAGCAGTTCTTC.

The chain uses TRBV7-9 and TRBJ2-1, with TRBD1 matching 8 bases. V shed 5 bases and J 7 bases; nucleotides not matched to a gene: 10. Germline V gives CDR1 SEHNR, CDR2 FQNEAQ (reference sequence). The CDR3 is 15 residues long. The CDR3 nucleotides read TGTGCCAGCAGCCAGCCGGACAGGGATATAAATGAGCAGTTCTTC. Translation: CASSQPDRDINEQFF.

This clonotype was seen a handful of times. The chain recombines TRBV6-1 with TRBJ2-5, with TRBD2 identical over 13 bases. CDR1 is MNHNS and CDR2 is SASEGT in the germline V gene. The CDR3 is 14 residues long. J was trimmed by 3 bases and V by 7 bases; bases with no gene match: 2. CDR3 amino acids: CASTGLAGEETQYF. DNA of the CDR3: TGTGCCAGCACCGGACTAGCGGGAGAAGAGACCCAGTACTTC.

This clonotype was counted a few times. This chain joins TRBV7-8 and TRBJ1-1; D not certain. The CDR3 spans 12 residues. V dropped 2 bases and J dropped 10 bases, with 11 bases sitting between them. Per the germline V gene, CDR1 is SGHVS and CDR2 is FQNEAQ. The chain's CDR3 is CASSLSGRTAFF. The DNA for the CDR3 is TGTGCCAGCAGCTTAAGCGGCAGAACAGCTTTCTTT.

The chain uses TRBV30 and TRBJ2-1; D unresolved. Trimming removed 6 bases from V and 7 bases from J, with 16 bases in between. CDR1 is GTSNPN and CDR2 is SVGIG in the germline V gene (reference sequence). CDR3 length equals 13 residues. The CDR3 region is CACVGEDTNEQFF. CDR3 bases: TGTGCCTGCGTAGGAGAAGACACTAATGAGCAGTTCTTC.

This clonotype was seen more than once but under ten times. The J gene is TRBJ1-6, the V gene TRBV27; D is ambiguous. V was clipped by 5 bases and J by 7 bases, with 15 bases between them. Germline-derived CDR1 and CDR2 are MNHEY and SMNVEV (reference sequence). The CDR3 is made up of 15 amino acids. The CDR3 loop reads CASSPRRTENSPLHF. Here the CDR3 DNA reads TGTGCCAGCAGTCCCCGCCGGACGGAAAATTCACCCCTCCACTTT.

This clonotype was seen repeatedly, ten times or more. This chain joins TRBV29-1 and TRBJ1-2, with a possible D match to TRBD1 (6 bases). V shed 3 bases and J shed 4 bases, with 15 bases lying between them. This CDR3 spans 14 amino acids. CDR1 SQVTM and CDR2 ANQGSEA come from the germline V gene. CDR3 coding DNA: TGCAGCGTTGATCCGGGACAACTATTCTATGGCTACACCTTC. This gives the protein CSVDPGQLFYGYTF.

This clonotype has a count of ten or more. This chain joins TRBV6-1 and TRBJ1-1; 8 nucleotides match TRBD1. The V and J ends lost 5 bases and 4 bases, in that order; junction bases with no gene match: 6. The CDR3 is made up of 14 amino acids. Per germline, CDR1 MNHNS and CDR2 SASEGT. The CDR3 DNA sequence: TGTGCCAGCAGTACAGGGGGGGTATCCACTGAAGCTTTCTTT. Its translation: CASSTGGVSTEAFF.